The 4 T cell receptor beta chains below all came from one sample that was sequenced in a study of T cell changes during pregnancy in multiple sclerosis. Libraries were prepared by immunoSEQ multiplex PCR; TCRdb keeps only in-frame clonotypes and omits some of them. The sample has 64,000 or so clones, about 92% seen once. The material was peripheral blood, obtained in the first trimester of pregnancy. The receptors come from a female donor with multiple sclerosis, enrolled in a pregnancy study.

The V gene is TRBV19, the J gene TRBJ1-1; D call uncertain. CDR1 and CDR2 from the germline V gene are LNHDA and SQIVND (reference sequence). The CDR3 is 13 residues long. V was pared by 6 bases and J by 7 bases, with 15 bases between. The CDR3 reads CASSFPDGVEAFF. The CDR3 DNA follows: TGTGCCAGTAGCTTTCCTGACGGGGTTGAAGCTTTCTTT.

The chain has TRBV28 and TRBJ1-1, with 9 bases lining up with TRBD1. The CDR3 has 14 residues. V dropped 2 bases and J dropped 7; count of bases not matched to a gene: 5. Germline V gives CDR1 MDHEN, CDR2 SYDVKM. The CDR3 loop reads CASSLDRGVIEAFF. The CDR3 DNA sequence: TGTGCCAGCAGTTTAGACAGGGGGGTTATTGAAGCTTTCTTT.

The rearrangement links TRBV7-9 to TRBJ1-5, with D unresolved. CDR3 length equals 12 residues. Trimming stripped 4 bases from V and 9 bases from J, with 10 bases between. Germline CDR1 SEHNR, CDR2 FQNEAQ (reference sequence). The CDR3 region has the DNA TGTGCCAGCAGCTCCCTGGAGGGGCCCCAGCATTTT. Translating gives CASSSLEGPQHF.

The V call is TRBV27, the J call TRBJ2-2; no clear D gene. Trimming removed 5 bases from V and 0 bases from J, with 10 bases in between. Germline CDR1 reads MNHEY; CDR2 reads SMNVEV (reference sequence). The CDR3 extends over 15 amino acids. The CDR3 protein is CASSRLTANTGELFF. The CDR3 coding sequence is TGTGCCAGCAGTCGCCTAACAGCGAACACCGGGGAGCTGTTTTTT.